These 23 T cell receptor beta chains originate from one sample sequenced in a study of blood T cells in healthy people across ages. For the second PCR, which ran for about 7 to 11 cycles, a sample-barcoded 5' primer and a J-beta primer mix were used. TCRdb called the 5' RACE reads again in MiXCR, with one record for every CDR3 protein. This sample yields roughly 730,000 distinct CDR3 sequences, of which 45% to 70% are seen a single time; about a quarter belongs to the top ten. Sequencing input: blood. The receptors shown here come from a man in his forties in good health.

This sequence joins TRBV7-2 and TRBJ2-7; D is undetermined. The germline gives CDR1 SGHTA, CDR2 FQGNSA. V was shortened by 3 bases and J by 2 bases, with 11 bases between the two germline ends. This CDR3 is 14 amino acids long. The CDR3 spells CASSFRSPPYEQYF. The CDR3 DNA follows: TGTGCCAGCAGCTTTCGGAGTCCCCCCTACGAGCAGTACTTC.

The genes are TRBV9 and TRBJ2-4; maybe TRBD2 (6 bases). The DNA end is more similar to TRBJ2-5, so the J call may be wrong. CDR3 size: 14 residues. The V gene's germline CDR1 is SGDLS and CDR2 YYNGEE. CDR3 in amino acids: CASKSTGDAETQYF. The CDR3 DNA is TGTGCCAGCAAGAGTACGGGGGATGCGGAGACCCAGTACTTC.

This chain joins TRBV4-2 and TRBJ2-1, with D tentatively TRBD2 (6 bases). Between the trimmed V and J ends, which lost 1 base and 7 bases, there was a span of 20 bases. CDR3 size: 17 residues. Looked up from germline, CDR1 is LGHNA and CDR2 is YNFKEQ. The CDR3 DNA is TGTGCCAGCAGCCAAGCTTCTCTGGGACTGTTCGAGAATGAGCAGTTCTTC. This codes for CASSQASLGLFENEQFF.

This clonotype was observed at least ten times. The V gene is TRBV5-6, the J gene TRBJ2-3; TRBD1 agrees at 10 bases. J was trimmed by 4 bases and V by 2 bases; bases with no gene match: 7. Germline CDR1 is SGHDT and CDR2 is YYEEEE. This CDR3 contains 16 residues. The CDR3: CASSFPGQGSADTQYF. The CDR3 DNA is TGTGCCAGCAGCTTCCCGGGACAGGGGTCGGCAGATACGCAGTATTTT.

The gene calls are TRBV28 and TRBJ1-5; D perhaps matches TRBD1 (5 bases). Germline V gene lookup returns CDR1 MDHEN and CDR2 SYDVKM. The CDR3 is made up of 15 amino acids. V dropped 5 bases and J dropped 0 bases, with 11 bases sitting between them. The CDR3 region has the DNA TGTGCCAGCAGTGCGGGACTGCTTAGCAATCAGCCCCAGCATTTT. This encodes CASSAGLLSNQPQHF.

The rearrangement links TRBV24-1 to TRBJ2-5; 8 bases agree with TRBD1. The V and J ends lost 3 bases and 5 bases, in that order; junction bases with no gene match: 4. The CDR3 extends over 14 amino acids. Germline-derived CDR1 and CDR2 are KGHDR and SFDVKD. CDR3 protein: CATSDRQGRETQYF. The CDR3 DNA sequence: TGTGCCACCAGTGATCGACAGGGGCGGGAGACCCAGTACTTC.

The chain joins TRBV29-1 to TRBJ1-2; 8 bases line up with TRBD1. Germline V gene lookup returns CDR1 SQVTM and CDR2 ANQGSEA. CDR3 length: 13 amino acids. V was clipped by 1 base and J by 8 bases; unmatched bases: 6. CDR3 DNA sequence: TGCAGCGTTGAAGGACAGGGGCCTGGGGGCTACACCTTC. The encoded protein is CSVEGQGPGGYTF.

The rearrangement joins TRBV28 to TRBJ2-4; a possible D gene is TRBD2 (5 bases). Judging by the DNA end, TRBJ2-5 fits better; the J call may be wrong. Per germline, CDR1 MDHEN and CDR2 SYDVKM. This CDR3 comprises 17 residues. The CDR3 nucleotides read TGTGCCAGCAGTCCTACTGGAGGCCCGTTACAGAGTCCGACCCAGTACTTC. Translated, it gives CASSPTGGPLQSPTQYF.

The chain links TRBV2 to TRBJ2-3; 9 bases are shared with TRBD2. J gave up 3 bases and V 7 bases, and 5 bases lay outside the gene matches. This CDR3 contains 14 residues. Germline V CDR1 and CDR2: SNHLY, FYNNEI. The CDR3 region has the DNA TGTGCCAGCAAGGCTAGCGGGGATACAGATACGCAGTATTTT. It yields the protein CASKASGDTDTQYF.

The chain joins TRBV5-4 to TRBJ2-6; no clear D gene. V lost 0 bases to trimming and J lost 0 bases, with 19 bases between them. The CDR3 spans 20 residues. Germline loops: CDR1 SGHNT, CDR2 YYREEE (reference sequence). CDR3 DNA: TGTGCCAGCAGCTTGGCCAGGTTCTTCCCTAAAAGCTCTGGGGCCAACGTCCTGACTTTC. Translation: CASSLARFFPKSSGANVLTF.

This clonotype was counted only a few times. V gene TRBV20-1 combines with J gene TRBJ2-1, with D maybe TRBD2 (5 bases). V lost 3 bases to trimming and J lost 7 bases, with 7 bases between them. Germline values: CDR1 DFQATT, CDR2 SNEGSKA (reference sequence). The CDR3 covers 11 residues. In DNA form, the CDR3 reads TGCAGTGCTAGTTGGAGGAATGAGCAGTTCTTC. This sequence encodes CSASWRNEQFF.

The sample holds a few counts of this clonotype. The rearrangement links TRBV25-1 to TRBJ1-1; the D is unclear. The length of the CDR3 is 15 residues. Germline CDR1 MGHDK, CDR2 SYGVNS. V dropped 1 base and J dropped 4 bases, with 13 bases sitting between them. CDR3 DNA: TGTGCCAGCAGTGAATTTCGGACCACGGGCACTGAAGCTTTCTTT. Its translation: CASSEFRTTGTEAFF.

As to this clonotype: This may come from a read error, since a much larger clone is one base off. V gene TRBV7-2 combines with J gene TRBJ2-7, with D uncertain. This CDR3 is 12 amino acids long. Per the germline V gene, CDR1 is SGHTA and CDR2 is FQGNSA. CDR3 nucleotide sequence: TGTGCCAGCATCTTAGACACTTACGAGCAGTACTTC. This translates into CASILDTYEQYF.

This chain links TRBV20-1 with TRBJ2-3; a weak D match, TRBD2 (6 bases). The V end lost 7 bases, the J end lost 0 bases, and 14 bases lay between the germline ends. Germline lookup yields CDR1 DFQATT and CDR2 SNEGSKA (reference sequence). This CDR3 is built from 14 residues. The CDR3 nucleotides read TGCAGTGGTACCCGGGACTCAAGCACAGATACGCAGTATTTT. Amino acid sequence: CSGTRDSSTDTQYF.

This clonotype was recorded once. J is TRBJ1-2 and V is TRBV20-1; D gene ambiguous. This CDR3 comprises 12 residues. The germline V gene has CDR1 DFQATT and CDR2 SNEGSKA (reference sequence). Trimming stripped 1 base from V and 11 bases from J, with 14 bases between. The CDR3 spells CSARAWQEKYTF. The CDR3 DNA follows: TGCAGTGCTAGAGCGTGGCAGGAGAAATACACCTTC.

With regard to this clonotype: The junction shows a germline mismatch at one end, possibly a read error. This rearrangement joins TRBV6-1 to TRBJ2-3, with D unresolved. This CDR3 contains 15 residues. Germline CDR1 is MNHNS and CDR2 is SASEGT. CDR3 bases: TGCGCCAGCCGGCGTGGTAGGCTTTACACAGATACGCAGTATTTT. This sequence encodes CASRRGRLYTDTQYF.

This clonotype was picked up a small number of times. The rearrangement joins TRBV9 to TRBJ1-5; 9 nucleotides line up with TRBD1. Germline-derived CDR1 and CDR2 are SGDLS and YYNGEE. V lost 0 bases, J lost 5 bases, and 6 bases stayed unmatched. This CDR3 comprises 16 residues. The CDR3 reads CASSVEGQGFDQPQHF. The CDR3 region has the DNA TGTGCCAGCAGCGTAGAAGGACAGGGGTTTGATCAGCCCCAGCATTTT.

This chain uses TRBV2 with TRBJ2-4, with a weak D call TRBD2 (6 bases). V was shortened by 6 bases and J by 0 bases, with 15 bases between the two germline ends. Germline V gene data show CDR1 as SNHLY and CDR2 as FYNNEI. The CDR3 spans 16 residues. The CDR3 spells CASRAKLGLAKNIQYF. CDR3 in DNA: TGTGCCAGCAGGGCAAAATTGGGACTAGCCAAAAACATTCAGTACTTC.

This chain uses TRBV4-3 with TRBJ2-5, with TRBD2 identical over 7 bases. Germline loops: CDR1 LGHNA, CDR2 YSLEER. The V and J ends lost 0 bases and 3 bases, in that order; junction bases with no gene match: 4. The CDR3 runs to 15 residues. The CDR3 region has the DNA TGCGCCAGCAGCCAAGATCCGGGACTAAAAGAGACCCAGTACTTC. The encoded protein is CASSQDPGLKETQYF.

The chain is built from TRBV27 and TRBJ2-1; TRBD2 matches at 15 bases. With 4 bases clipped from V and 6 bases from J, the junction kept 7 bases outside the gene matches. CDR3 size: 17 residues. The germline CDR1 and CDR2 sequences are MNHEY and SMNVEV (reference sequence). This CDR3 is CASSSPSGLAGGNEQFF. The CDR3 region has the DNA TGTGCCAGCAGTTCACCCTCGGGACTAGCGGGGGGCAATGAGCAGTTCTTC.

The chain is built from TRBV7-2 and TRBJ2-1; 10 bases agree with TRBD2. The J segment lost 3 bases and the V segment lost 7 bases, leaving 9 bases of the junction unmatched. The CDR3 extends over 16 amino acids. Germline-derived CDR1 and CDR2 are SGHTA and FQGNSA. The DNA for the CDR3 is TGTGCCAGCACCGGATCCGGGACTAGCGTCTACAATGAGCAGTTCTTC. Protein sequence: CASTGSGTSVYNEQFF.

This clonotype was seen only once. This chain links TRBV7-9 with TRBJ2-1; D is unresolved. Trimming stripped 2 bases from V and 1 base from J, with 12 bases between. Germline CDR1 is SEHNR and CDR2 is FQNEAQ (reference sequence). This CDR3 has 16 residues. The DNA of the CDR3 is TGTGCCAGCAGCTTAAGGGCCCAGCCGTCCTACAATGAGCAGTTCTTC. Amino acids: CASSLRAQPSYNEQFF.

This clonotype was seen more than once but under ten times. The chain couples TRBV30 to TRBJ2-5; 8 nucleotides match TRBD2. The CDR3 spans 14 residues. V was pared by 4 bases and J by 4 bases, with 8 bases of the junction left unmatched. Germline V gives CDR1 GTSNPN, CDR2 SVGIG (reference sequence). The CDR3 protein is CAWNPAGGVETQYF. As DNA, the CDR3 is TGTGCCTGGAATCCCGCCGGGGGGGTAGAGACCCAGTACTTC.